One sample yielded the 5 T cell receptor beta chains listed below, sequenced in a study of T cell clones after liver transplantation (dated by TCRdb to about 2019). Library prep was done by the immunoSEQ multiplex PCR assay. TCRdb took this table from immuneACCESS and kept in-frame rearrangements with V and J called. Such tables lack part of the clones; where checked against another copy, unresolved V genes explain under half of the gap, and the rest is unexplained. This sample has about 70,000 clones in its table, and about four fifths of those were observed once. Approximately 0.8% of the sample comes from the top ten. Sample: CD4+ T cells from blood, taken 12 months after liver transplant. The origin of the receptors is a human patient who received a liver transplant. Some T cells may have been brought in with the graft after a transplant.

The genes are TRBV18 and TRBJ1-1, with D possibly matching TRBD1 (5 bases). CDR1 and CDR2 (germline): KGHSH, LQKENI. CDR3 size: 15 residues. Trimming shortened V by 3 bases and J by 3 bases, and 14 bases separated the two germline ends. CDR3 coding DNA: TGTGCCAGCTCACCTGGGGGGGGTGCGTACACTGAAGCTTTCTTT. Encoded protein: CASSPGGGAYTEAFF.

As DNA, the CDR3 is TGTGCCAGCAGTCGGGACGAACGTGAAGCTTTCTTT. As protein: CASSRDEREAFF. The V call is TRBV6-5, the J call TRBJ1-1, with D perhaps matching TRBD1 (5 bases). This CDR3 spans 12 amino acids. V was shortened by 5 bases and J by 7 bases, with 11 bases between the two germline ends. CDR1 is MNHEY, CDR2 SVGAGI, per germline.

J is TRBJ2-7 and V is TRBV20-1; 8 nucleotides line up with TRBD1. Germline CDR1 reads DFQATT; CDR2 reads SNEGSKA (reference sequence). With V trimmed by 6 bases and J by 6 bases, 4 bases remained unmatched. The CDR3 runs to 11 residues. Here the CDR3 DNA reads TGCAGTGCCCTCGGACAGGGCGAGCAGTACTTC. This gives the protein CSALGQGEQYF.

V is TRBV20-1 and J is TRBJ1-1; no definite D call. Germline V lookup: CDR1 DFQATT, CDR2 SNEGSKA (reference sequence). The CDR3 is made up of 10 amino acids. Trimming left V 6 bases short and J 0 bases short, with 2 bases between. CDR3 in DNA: TGCAGTGCCATGAACACTGAAGCTTTCTTT. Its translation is CSAMNTEAFF.

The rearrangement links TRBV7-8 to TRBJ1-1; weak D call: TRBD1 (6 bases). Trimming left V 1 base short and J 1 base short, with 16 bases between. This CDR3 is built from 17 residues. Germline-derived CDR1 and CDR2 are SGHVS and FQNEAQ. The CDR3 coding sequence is TGTGCCAGCAGCTTAGGACGTTACAGGGCGGAGAACACTGAAGCTTTCTTT. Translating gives CASSLGRYRAENTEAFF.